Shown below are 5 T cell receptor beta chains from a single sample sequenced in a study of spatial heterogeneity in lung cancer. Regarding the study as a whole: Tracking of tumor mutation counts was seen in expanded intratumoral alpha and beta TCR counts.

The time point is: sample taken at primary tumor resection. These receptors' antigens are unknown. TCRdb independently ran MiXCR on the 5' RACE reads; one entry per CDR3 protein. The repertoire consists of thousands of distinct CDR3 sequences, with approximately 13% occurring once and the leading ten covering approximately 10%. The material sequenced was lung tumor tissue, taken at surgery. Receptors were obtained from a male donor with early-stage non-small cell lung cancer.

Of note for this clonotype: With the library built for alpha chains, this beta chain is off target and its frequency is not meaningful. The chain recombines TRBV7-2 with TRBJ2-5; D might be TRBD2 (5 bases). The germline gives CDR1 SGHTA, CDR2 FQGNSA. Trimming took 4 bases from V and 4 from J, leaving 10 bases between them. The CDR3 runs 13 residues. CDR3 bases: TGTGCCAGCAGCTCCGGGGTGCTAGAGACCCAGTACTTC. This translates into CASSSGVLETQYF.

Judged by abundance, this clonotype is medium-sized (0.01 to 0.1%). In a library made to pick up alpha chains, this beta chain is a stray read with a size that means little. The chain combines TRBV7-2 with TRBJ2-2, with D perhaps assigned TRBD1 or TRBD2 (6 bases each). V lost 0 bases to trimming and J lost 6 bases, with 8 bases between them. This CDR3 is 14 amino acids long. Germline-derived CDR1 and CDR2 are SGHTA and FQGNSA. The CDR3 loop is CASSLAEGAGELFF. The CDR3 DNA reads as TGTGCCAGCAGCTTAGCGGAGGGGGCCGGGGAGCTGTTTTTT.

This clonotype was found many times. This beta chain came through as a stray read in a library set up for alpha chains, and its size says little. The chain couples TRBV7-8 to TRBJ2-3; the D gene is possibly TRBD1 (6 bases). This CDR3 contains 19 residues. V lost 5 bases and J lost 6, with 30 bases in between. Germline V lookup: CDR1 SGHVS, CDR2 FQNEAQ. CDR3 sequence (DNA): TGTGCCAGCAGCCCATATAGGGTGAGAGTAGTAAGGCAGGGGGATACGCAGTATTTT. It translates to CASSPYRVRVVRQGDTQYF.

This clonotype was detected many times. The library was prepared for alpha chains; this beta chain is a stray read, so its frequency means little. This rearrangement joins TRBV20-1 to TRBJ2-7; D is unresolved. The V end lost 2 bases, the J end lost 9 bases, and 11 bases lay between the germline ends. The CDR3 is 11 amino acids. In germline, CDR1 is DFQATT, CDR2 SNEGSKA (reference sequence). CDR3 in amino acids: CSARSSWGQYF. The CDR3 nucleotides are TGCAGTGCTAGATCTAGTTGGGGGCAGTACTTC.

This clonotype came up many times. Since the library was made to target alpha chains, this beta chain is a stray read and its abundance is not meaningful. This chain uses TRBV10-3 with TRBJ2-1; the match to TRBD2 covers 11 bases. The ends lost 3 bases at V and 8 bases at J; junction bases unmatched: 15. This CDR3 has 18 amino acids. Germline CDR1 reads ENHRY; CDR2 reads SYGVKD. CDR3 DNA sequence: TGTGCCATCAGTGACCCACTAGCGGGAGTGGGGAGACGAGATGAGCAGTTCTTC. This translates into CAISDPLAGVGRRDEQFF.